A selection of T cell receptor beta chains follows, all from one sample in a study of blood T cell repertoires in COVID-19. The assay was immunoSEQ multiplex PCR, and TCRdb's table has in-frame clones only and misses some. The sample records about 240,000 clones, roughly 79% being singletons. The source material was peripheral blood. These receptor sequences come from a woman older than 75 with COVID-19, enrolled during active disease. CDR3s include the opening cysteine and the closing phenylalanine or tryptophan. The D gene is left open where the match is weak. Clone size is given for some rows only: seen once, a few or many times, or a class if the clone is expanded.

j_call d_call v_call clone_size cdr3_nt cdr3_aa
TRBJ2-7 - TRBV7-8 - TGTGCCAGCAGCCGAGTAGCGCTCTCCTACGAGCAGTACTTC CASSRVALSYEQYF
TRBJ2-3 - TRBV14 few TGTGCCAGCAGCCAGAGCTATACGCAGTATTTT CASSQSYTQYF
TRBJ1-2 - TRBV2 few TGTGCCAGCAGTGAAGAGTACAGGGTGTTAAGAGGCTACACCTTC CASSEEYRVLRGYTF
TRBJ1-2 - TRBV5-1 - TGCGCCAGCAGAGTACTTAACTATGGCTACACCTTC CASRVLNYGYTF
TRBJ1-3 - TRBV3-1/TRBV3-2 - TGTGCCAGCAGCGATAGGGGGACTGGAAACACCATATATTTT CASSDRGTGNTIYF
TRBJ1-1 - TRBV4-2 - TGTGCCAGCAGCCAGGCGCAGGGGATTGAAGCTTTCTTT CASSQAQGIEAFF
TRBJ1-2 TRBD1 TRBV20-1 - TGCAGTGCTGGACAGGGCGGTGGCTACACCTTC CSAGQGGGYTF
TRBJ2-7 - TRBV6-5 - TGTGCCAGCGGTAGTCCTGCTGCCTCCTACGAGCAGTACTTC CASGSPAASYEQYF
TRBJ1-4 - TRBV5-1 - TGCGCCAGCAGCTTGGCCGTCGTGGGGGCCACAACTAATGAAAAACTGTTTTTT CASSLAVVGATTNEKLFF
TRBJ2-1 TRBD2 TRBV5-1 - TGCGCCAGCAGCTTAGCGGGAAGCTCCTACAATGAGCAGTTCTTC CASSLAGSSYNEQFF
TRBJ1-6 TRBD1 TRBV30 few TGTGCCTGGACCGGGACAGGGATCTACTCACCCCTCCACTTT CAWTGTGIYSPLHF
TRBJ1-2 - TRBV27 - TGTGCCAGCAGTTTTCGAGGTCTTAACTATGGCTACACCTTC CASSFRGLNYGYTF
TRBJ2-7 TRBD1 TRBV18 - TGTGCCAGCTCAAGGGACAGGATCGTCTACGAGCAGTACTTC CASSRDRIVYEQYF
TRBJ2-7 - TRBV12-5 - TGTGCTAGTGGCCCACAGGCTACCTACGAGCAGTACTTC CASGPQATYEQYF
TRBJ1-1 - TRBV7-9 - TGTGCCAGCAGCTTTCAGAACACTGAAGCTTTCTTT CASSFQNTEAFF
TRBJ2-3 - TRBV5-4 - TGTGCCAGCAGCGACGACAGCTACACAGATACGCAGTATTTT CASSDDSYTDTQYF
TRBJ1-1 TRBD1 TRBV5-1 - TGCGCCAGCAGCTTGGACAGGGGGGCAAGGAACACTGAAGCTTTCTTT CASSLDRGARNTEAFF
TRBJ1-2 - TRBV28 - TGTGCCAGCAGTTTACGCACGGTCTATGGCTACACCTTC CASSLRTVYGYTF
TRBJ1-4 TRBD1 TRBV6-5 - TGTGCCAGCAGTAGGGACAGGGTCAATGAAAAACTGTTTTTT CASSRDRVNEKLFF
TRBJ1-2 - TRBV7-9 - TGTGCCAGCAAAGGAGTTAGGGGCTCTAACTATGGCTACACCTTC CASKGVRGSNYGYTF
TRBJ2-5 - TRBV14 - TGTGCCAGCAGCCGAGGAACGTCTTGGAGCGGGTCACTCCCCGTCAACCAAGAGACCCAGTACTTC CASSRGTSWSGSLPVNQETQYF
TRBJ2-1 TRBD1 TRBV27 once TGTGCCAGCAGTTGGGGACAGGGACACAATGAGCAGTTCTTC CASSWGQGHNEQFF
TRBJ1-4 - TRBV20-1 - TGCAGTGCTAGTCGGGGAGGGAATGAAAAACTGTTTTTT CSASRGGNEKLFF
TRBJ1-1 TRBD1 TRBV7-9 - TGTGCCAGCAGCTCGAACAGGGGACTCCACACTGAAGCTTTCTTT CASSSNRGLHTEAFF
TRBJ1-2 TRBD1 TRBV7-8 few TGTGCCAGCAGCTTAGGCGCTTTGGGACAGGGGCTGAGAGGCTACACCTTC CASSLGALGQGLRGYTF
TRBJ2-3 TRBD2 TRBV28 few TGTGCCAGCAGTCCTTCAAGCGGGAAGACAGATACGCAGTATTTT CASSPSSGKTDTQYF
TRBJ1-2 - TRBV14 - TGTGCCAGCAGCCCCCAAAGGGGGATTAACTATGGCTACACCTTC CASSPQRGINYGYTF
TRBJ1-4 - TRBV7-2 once TGTGCCAGCAGCTTAAGATCAGGGGCAACTAATGAAAAACTGTTTTTT CASSLRSGATNEKLFF
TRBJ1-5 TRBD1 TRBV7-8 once TGTGCCAGCAGCAGGGACAGGGGAGGCAATCAGCCCCAGCATTTT CASSRDRGGNQPQHF
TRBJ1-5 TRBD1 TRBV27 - TGTGCCAGCAGTCCGGGACAGGGGCCCCAGCCCCAGCATTTT CASSPGQGPQPQHF
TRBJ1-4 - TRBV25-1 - TGTGCCAGCAGTGAACACAAAGGACAGCTTAATGAAAAACTGTTTTTT CASSEHKGQLNEKLFF
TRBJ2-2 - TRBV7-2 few TGTGCCAGCAGCTTCAGGCAGGCTGGAACCGGGGAGCTGTTTTTT CASSFRQAGTGELFF
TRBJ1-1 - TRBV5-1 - TGCGCCAGCAGCTTGGTCCAGGAGAACACTGAAGCTTTCTTT CASSLVQENTEAFF
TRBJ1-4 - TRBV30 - TGTGCCTGGAGTGTATCCTGGGAGGGTGAAAAACTGTTTTTT CAWSVSWEGEKLFF
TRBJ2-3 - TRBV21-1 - TGTGCCAGCAGCAAATCGGATCGGACAGGGAGGTTGAGCACAGATACGCAGTATTTT CASSKSDRTGRLSTDTQYF
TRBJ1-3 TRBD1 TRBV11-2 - TGTGCCAGCAGCTTAAATATACAGGGGGACACCATATATTTT CASSLNIQGDTIYF
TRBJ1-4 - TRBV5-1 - TGCGCCAGCAGCTTGGGGGGACTCGGAGAAAAACTGTTTTTT CASSLGGLGEKLFF
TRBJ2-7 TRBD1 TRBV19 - TGTGCCAGTAGTCCCCGGGACAGGGGCACGTACGAGCAGTACTTC CASSPRDRGTYEQYF
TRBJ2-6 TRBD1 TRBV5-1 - TGCGCCAGCAGCTTGAGGGGGACAGCGAGCTCTGGGGCCAACGTCCTGACTTTC CASSLRGTASSGANVLTF
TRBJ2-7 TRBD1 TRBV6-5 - TGTGCCAGCAGTTCTCACAGGGGGACTTCCTACGAGCAGTACTTC CASSSHRGTSYEQYF
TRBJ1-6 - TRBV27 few TGTGCCAGCAAGAGGAGCTCCTATAATTCACCCCTCCACTTT CASKRSSYNSPLHF
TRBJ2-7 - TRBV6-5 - TGTGCCAGCAGCCATCGGACAGCCTACGAGCAGTACTTC CASSHRTAYEQYF
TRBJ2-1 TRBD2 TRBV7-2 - TGTGCCAGCAGCTACGGACTAGCAAGGCATGAGCAGTTCTTC CASSYGLARHEQFF
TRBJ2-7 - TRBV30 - TGTGCCTCCGCCTCCGGGACAATTGCCTACGAGCAGTACTTC CASASGTIAYEQYF
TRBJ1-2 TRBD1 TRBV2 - TGTGCCAGCAGGGACCGGGACAGGGGAGGGGGCTACACCTTC CASRDRDRGGGYTF
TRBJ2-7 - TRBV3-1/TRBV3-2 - TGTGCCAGCAGCCAAGGGCAGGAATATTACGAGCAGTACTTC CASSQGQEYYEQYF
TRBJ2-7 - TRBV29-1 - TGCAGCGTTGACGGGGGTTACTTC CSVDGGYF
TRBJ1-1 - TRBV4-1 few TGCGCCAGCAGCCAGGGGCGTTGGGAGAACACTGAAGCTTTCTTT CASSQGRWENTEAFF
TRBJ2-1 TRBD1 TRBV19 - TGTGCCAGTAGGGGGGACAGAAGTTTTTACAATGAGCAGTTCTTC CASRGDRSFYNEQFF
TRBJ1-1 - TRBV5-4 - TGTGCCAGCAGCCCGGAGGCTTGGCAAACCGAAGCTTTCTTT CASSPEAWQTEAFF
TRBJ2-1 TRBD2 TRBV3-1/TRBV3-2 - TGTGCCAGCAGCTATATTGGACTAGCGGGTAGCAATGAGCAGTTCTTC CASSYIGLAGSNEQFF
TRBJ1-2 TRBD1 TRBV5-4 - TGTGCCAGCAGTCTTGACAGGGGGATTAACTATGGCTACACCTTC CASSLDRGINYGYTF
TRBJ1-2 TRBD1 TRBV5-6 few TGTGCCAGCAGCTTCCGGGACAGCCGATACTATGGCTACACCTTC CASSFRDSRYYGYTF
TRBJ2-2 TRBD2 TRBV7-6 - TGTGCCAGCTCCCCAACTAGCGGGTTCACCGGGGAGCTGTTTTTT CASSPTSGFTGELFF
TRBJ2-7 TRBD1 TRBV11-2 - TGTGCCAGCAGCACCGGACAGGGGGGTATTTACGAGCAGTACTTC CASSTGQGGIYEQYF
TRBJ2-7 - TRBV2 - TGTGCCAGCAGCTCACTCGGGTACGAGCAGTACTTC CASSSLGYEQYF
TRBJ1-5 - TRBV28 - TGTGCCAGCAGCTTGGGAGGGGGGGGCAATCAGCCCCAGCATTTT CASSLGGGGNQPQHF
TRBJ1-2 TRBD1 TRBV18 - TGTGCCAGCTCATTACTATCGGGACAGGGGATCGATGGCTACACCTTC CASSLLSGQGIDGYTF
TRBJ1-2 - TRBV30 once TGTGCCTGGAGCATCAACTATGGCTACACCTTC CAWSINYGYTF
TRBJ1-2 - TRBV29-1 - TGCAGCGTCGAGGCTAACTATGGCTACACCTTC CSVEANYGYTF